Each of the 16 T cell receptor beta chains below was sequenced from the same sample in a study of human T cells and chemical hapten exposure. TCRdb ran MiXCR on the RACE reads and lists one entry per CDR3 protein. The sample shows tens of thousands of distinct CDR3 sequences, roughly 10% of them seen only once. Time point of the sample: patch test 2, 6 weeks after DPC sensitization. Noted treatment: therapeutic diphenylcyclopropenone sensitization with weekly scalp DPC. Sequencing used whole blood, obtained in connection with sensitization to the hapten diphenylcyclopropenone (DPC). Source of these receptors: a woman aged 25 to 45 with alopecia areata. Some clones in this sample may be carry-over from other donors' samples.

The chain is built from TRBV7-6 and TRBJ2-3, with D possibly matching TRBD2 (7 bases). Trimming pared 0 bases from V and 6 bases from J, leaving 10 bases between. The CDR3 contains 14 residues. Germline CDR1 and CDR2: SGHVS and FNYEAQ. In DNA form, the CDR3 reads TGTGCCAGCAGCTTAGCGGGGGGGCGTGATACGCAGTATTTT. Its protein is CASSLAGGRDTQYF.

At least ten counts were recorded for this clonotype. This rearrangement joins TRBV12-3 or TRBV12-4 to TRBJ1-1, with D perhaps matching TRBD1 (6 bases). This CDR3 has 14 amino acids. With 3 bases removed from V and 2 bases from J, the gap between germline ends came to 10 bases. The CDR3 loop reads CASSFNRENTEAFF. In DNA form, the CDR3 reads TGTGCCAGCAGTTTTAACAGGGAAAACACTGAAGCTTTCTTT.

This sequence joins TRBV12-3 or TRBV12-4 and TRBJ1-2, with TRBD1 matching over 7 bases. The CDR3 loop spans 15 amino acids. V was pared by 6 bases and J by 4 bases, with 11 bases of the junction left unmatched. The DNA of the CDR3 is TGTGCCAGCAGCACATCCAGGGGGGGAGTCTATGGCTACACCTTC. It codes for CASSTSRGGVYGYTF.

This clonotype was counted ten times or more. The gene calls are TRBV6-6 and TRBJ2-7; the D is unclear. The CDR3 is 11 residues long. Germline V gene data show CDR1 as MNHNY and CDR2 as SVGAGI (reference sequence). Trimming took off 6 bases at V and 3 bases at J, with 6 bases between the two ends. The CDR3 DNA reads TGTGCCAGCAGATCGATCTACGAGCAGTACTTC. Translated, it gives CASRSIYEQYF.

This clonotype was seen at least ten times. The V and J genes are TRBV3-1 and TRBJ1-5; D possibly corresponds to TRBD1 (5 bases). The CDR3 loop spans 18 amino acids. Germline assignment: CDR1 LGHDT and CDR2 YNNKEL (reference sequence). V lost 3 bases to trimming and J lost 1 base, with 19 bases between them. The CDR3 bases are TGTGCCAGCAGCCAGAGTGGTCTGGGGACTCTCAGCAATCAGCCCCAGCATTTT. It translates to CASSQSGLGTLSNQPQHF.

This clonotype was seen a few times. The chain joins TRBV4-1 to TRBJ2-1; 8 bases align to TRBD1. This CDR3 is built from 18 residues. Germline assignment: CDR1 MGHRA and CDR2 YSYEKL. Trimming at V came to 1 base and at J to 7 bases, leaving 15 bases not matched to a gene. CDR3 protein: CASSQVWADRVTENEQFF. The CDR3 nucleotides are TGCGCCAGCAGCCAAGTATGGGCGGACAGGGTGACGGAAAATGAGCAGTTCTTC.

This clonotype was counted a few times. The chain recombines TRBV19 with TRBJ1-4, with TRBD1 identical over 8 bases. The CDR3 extends over 14 amino acids. Germline loops: CDR1 LNHDA, CDR2 SQIVND (reference sequence). The V gene end was trimmed by 3 bases and the J gene end by 8 bases; junction bases not matched to a gene: 5. The CDR3 here is CASSIQGAGEKLFF. CDR3 DNA sequence: TGTGCCAGTAGTATCCAGGGGGCGGGAGAAAAACTGTTTTTT.

This clonotype appeared many times. V and J are TRBV5-6 and TRBJ1-2, with D perhaps matching TRBD1 (5 bases). Germline lookup yields CDR1 SGHDT and CDR2 YYEEEE. This CDR3 comprises 16 residues. V was shortened by 4 bases and J by 4 bases, with 20 bases between the two germline ends. In DNA form, the CDR3 reads TGTGCCAGCAGCCCCCTTCCGGGACCAGAGGCCTATGGCTACACCTTC. This sequence encodes CASSPLPGPEAYGYTF.

This clonotype was seen repeatedly, ten times or more. The chain employs TRBV6-6 and TRBJ1-2; 7 nucleotides agree with TRBD1. The V segment lost 6 bases and the J segment 4 bases; nucleotides outside the gene matches: 8. Germline V gene sequence: CDR1 MNHNY, CDR2 SVGAGI (reference sequence). The CDR3 contains 14 residues. CDR3 sequence reads: CASRRQGQGYGYTF. In nucleotides, the CDR3 is TGTGCCAGCAGAAGACAGGGTCAGGGCTATGGCTACACCTTC.

This clonotype was recorded many times. The V gene is TRBV28, the J gene TRBJ2-1; D may match TRBD1 or TRBD2 (5 bases each). The V gene's germline CDR1 is MDHEN and CDR2 SYDVKM. The V end lost 0 bases, the J end lost 2 bases, and 8 bases lay between the germline ends. This CDR3 is built from 15 residues. In nucleotides, the CDR3 is TGTGCCAGCAGTTTATGGGGGACCACCTACAATGAGCAGTTCTTC. Residues: CASSLWGTTYNEQFF.

This clonotype has just a few counts. The genes are TRBV6-2 or TRBV6-3 and TRBJ2-3; D may be TRBD1 (6 bases). This CDR3 is 13 amino acids long. V dropped 6 bases and J dropped 4 bases, with 11 bases sitting between them. CDR1 is MNHEY, CDR2 SVGEGT, per germline. CDR3 region: CASRQGTADTQYF. CDR3 DNA sequence: TGTGCCAGCAGACAGGGAACAGCAGATACGCAGTATTTT.

The sample holds many counts of this clonotype. The gene calls are TRBV29-1 and TRBJ2-5, with 10 bases identical to TRBD2. Germline V gene data show CDR1 as SQVTM and CDR2 as ANQGSEA. V gave up 5 bases and J gave up 5 bases; unmatched junction bases: 14. CDR3 size: 16 residues. CDR3 sequence reads: CSVPGIGGLARETQYF. CDR3 nucleotide sequence: TGCAGCGTTCCGGGCATTGGGGGACTAGCGCGGGAGACCCAGTACTTC.

This clonotype was detected many times. The chain couples TRBV10-2 to TRBJ1-5; D unclear. This CDR3 region has 14 residues. V was shortened by 6 bases and J by 4 bases, with 13 bases between the two germline ends. From germline, CDR1 is WSHSY and CDR2 SAAADI. The CDR3 DNA follows: TGCGCCAGCAGCTGGGGAGGATATAATCAGCCCCAGCATTTT. It translates to CASSWGGYNQPQHF.

In this sample, this clonotype turned up a few times. The V call is TRBV6-2 or TRBV6-3, the J call TRBJ1-5; no clear D gene. Germline V gives CDR1 MNHEY, CDR2 SVGEGT. Trimming left V 1 base short and J 7 bases short, with 5 bases between. This CDR3 contains 12 residues. The CDR3 protein is CASSYYGQPQHF. Here the CDR3 DNA reads TGTGCCAGCAGTTACTACGGGCAGCCCCAGCATTTT.

The chain has TRBV4-3 and TRBJ2-7; D gene uncertain. The germline gives CDR1 LGHNA, CDR2 YSLEER. With 0 bases removed from V and 1 base from J, the gap between germline ends came to 13 bases. This CDR3 comprises 16 residues. The CDR3 DNA is TGCGCCAGCAGCCAAGATCCGGCTTCCCAATCCTACGAGCAGTACTTC. As protein: CASSQDPASQSYEQYF.

This clonotype was counted only a few times. The chain employs TRBV9 and TRBJ1-2; 7 bases map to TRBD1. Germline CDR1 and CDR2: SGDLS and YYNGEE. J gave up 4 bases and V 4 bases, and 10 bases lay outside the gene matches. This CDR3 comprises 15 residues. This chain's CDR3 is CASSRGHRGSYGYTF. CDR3 coding DNA: TGTGCCAGCAGCCGGGGGCACAGGGGAAGCTATGGCTACACCTTC.